Presented here are 30 T cell receptor beta chains from one specimen sequenced in a study of patients and donors after allogeneic stem cell transplantation. TCRdb used MiXCR to reprocess the RT-PCR reads, holding one entry per CDR3 protein. This table has about 150,000 distinct CDR3 sequences, about two fifths appearing once. Sequencing used blood, either unsorted or a sorted T cell fraction (not recorded which). These receptors originate from a human donor who was either an allogeneic HSCT recipient or a stem cell or donor lymphocyte infusion donor (not recorded which). It is not recorded whose cells these are; they may come from a transplant donor.

V is TRBV12-3 or TRBV12-4 and J is TRBJ1-2; possible D gene TRBD1, 5 bases. CDR3 size: 16 residues. V lost 7 bases and J 3 bases, leaving 21 bases between the germline ends. The CDR3 is CASTPDTLGGYYGYTF. CDR3 bases: TGTGCCAGCACCCCGGACACCCTCGGGGGTTACTATGGCTACACCTTC.

There are a few counts of this clonotype. V gene TRBV4-3 combines with J gene TRBJ1-1; no reliable D call. The CDR3 contains 14 residues. Trimming took 1 base from V and 1 from J, leaving 7 bases between them. Germline lookup yields CDR1 LGHNA and CDR2 YSLEER. CDR3 DNA: TGCGCCAGCAGCCAAGCGCCGGCGAACACTGAAGCTTTCTTT. Encoded protein: CASSQAPANTEAFF.

CDR3 sequence (DNA): TGTGCCAGCAGCTCCCCGGACAGCCTAGGGGATGGCTACACCTTC. Protein sequence: CASSSPDSLGDGYTF. The chain has TRBV7-9 and TRBJ1-2; perhaps TRBD1 as D (6 bases). Germline CDR1 and CDR2: SEHNR and FQNEAQ (reference sequence). V was cut by 4 bases and J by 6 bases, with 18 bases left in between. The CDR3 covers 15 residues. Together with reference TRBV7-9 and TRBJ1-2, the CDR3 gives the full variable domain: DTGVSQNPRHKITKRGQNVTFRCDPISEHNRLYWYRQTLGQGPEFLTYFQNEAQLEKSRLLSDRFSAERPKGSFSTLEIQRTEQGDSAMYLCASSSPDSLGDGYTFGSGTRLTVV.

The chain has TRBV4-2 and TRBJ1-5, with D unclear. The CDR3 sequence is 14 residues long. With 5 bases removed from V and 3 bases from J, the gap between germline ends came to 11 bases. CDR1 is LGHNA, CDR2 YNFKEQ, per germline. The CDR3 sequence: CASSTGPLNQPQHF. The CDR3 coding sequence is TGTGCCAGCAGCACCGGCCCTCTCAATCAGCCCCAGCATTTT.

The rearrangement links TRBV6-5 to TRBJ1-1; weak D call: TRBD1 (5 bases). V dropped 6 bases and J dropped 5 bases, with 13 bases sitting between them. Germline assignment: CDR1 MNHEY and CDR2 SVGAGI. The CDR3 is made up of 13 amino acids. The CDR3 region is CASRRLWGTEAFF. The CDR3 nucleotides read TGTGCCAGCAGGCGCCTGTGGGGGACTGAAGCTTTCTTT.

The chain joins TRBV5-1 to TRBJ2-1; D gene uncertain. With 4 bases removed from V and 5 bases from J, the gap between germline ends came to 13 bases. Germline V gene sequence: CDR1 SGHRS, CDR2 YFSETQ. There are 14 residues in the CDR3. The CDR3 bases are TGCGCCAGCAGCCTCCATGGCTTAGACAATGAGCAGTTCTTC. Translation gives CASSLHGLDNEQFF.

The V gene is TRBV7-2, the J gene TRBJ2-2; D may match TRBD1 or TRBD2 (5 bases each). V was cut by 5 bases and J by 3 bases, with 10 bases left in between. The CDR3 length is 14 residues. Looked up from germline, CDR1 is SGHTA and CDR2 is FQGNSA. This CDR3 reads CASSGGSYTGELFF. The DNA for the CDR3 is TGTGCCAGCAGCGGGGGTAGTTACACCGGGGAGCTGTTTTTT.

This clonotype was picked up a small number of times. This chain joins TRBV6-7 and TRBJ2-3; 9 positions match TRBD2. TRBV6-7 falls under the ORF class, with uncertain function. V dropped 0 bases and J dropped 4; count of bases not matched to a gene: 5. CDR3 length equals 16 residues. CDR3 sequence: CASSYSRGGSSDTQYF. CDR3 sequence (DNA): TGTGCCAGCAGTTACTCGCGGGGGGGCTCTTCAGATACGCAGTATTTT.

This chain uses TRBV25-1 with TRBJ1-1, with no clear D. Germline CDR1 is MGHDK and CDR2 is SYGVNS. V lost 6 bases, J lost 4 bases, and 15 bases lay in between. This CDR3 is 14 amino acids long. The DNA for the CDR3 is TGTGCCAGCAGCGCCCTTGGGTGGGCCACTGAAGCTTTCTTT. It encodes CASSALGWATEAFF.

The chain has TRBV20-1 and TRBJ2-7; a possible D gene is TRBD1 (6 bases). There are 16 residues in the CDR3. Germline V gives CDR1 DFQATT, CDR2 SNEGSKA (reference sequence). V was shortened by 5 bases and J by 0 bases, with 20 bases between the two germline ends. The CDR3 loop is CSADRLGLPSSYEQYF. CDR3 nucleotide sequence: TGCAGTGCTGACAGGTTGGGTCTACCGAGCTCCTACGAGCAGTACTTC.

CDR3 sequence reads: CAIREGEERNSPLHF. DNA of the CDR3: TGTGCCATCAGAGAAGGGGAAGAAAGGAATTCACCCCTCCACTTT. The chain employs TRBV10-3 and TRBJ1-6; D might be TRBD1 (5 bases). V dropped 6 bases and J dropped 7 bases, with 16 bases sitting between them. Germline V gene lookup returns CDR1 ENHRY and CDR2 SYGVKD. The CDR3 sequence is 15 residues long.

V gene TRBV6-1 combines with J gene TRBJ1-1, with D unresolved. The CDR3 has 14 residues. Per the germline V gene, CDR1 is MNHNS and CDR2 is SASEGT. The germline V and J ends were trimmed by 6 bases and 4 bases, with 15 bases remaining between them. The DNA for the CDR3 is TGTGCCAGCAGGAGCGGAGGGTTTGGCACTGAAGCTTTCTTT. Residues: CASRSGGFGTEAFF.

V is TRBV6-5 and J is TRBJ2-2, with TRBD1 identical over 11 bases. CDR3 length: 15 residues. Trimming took 6 bases from V and 3 from J; bases not matched to a gene: 3. Germline lookup yields CDR1 MNHEY and CDR2 SVGAGI. CDR3 region: CASSQDRGHTGELFF. The CDR3 DNA is TGTGCCAGCAGCCAGGACAGGGGGCACACCGGGGAGCTGTTTTTT.

The DNA for the CDR3 is TGTGCCAGCAGCTTCGAATGGGAGAACTATGGCTACACCTTC. This encodes CASSFEWENYGYTF. The rearrangement uses TRBV5-6 and TRBJ1-2; D gene uncertain. The ends were cut back, 2 bases at V and 2 bases at J, with 10 bases in the middle. The length of the CDR3 is 14 residues. CDR1 and CDR2 (germline): SGHDT, YYEEEE.

This clonotype was counted at least ten times. The chain joins TRBV20-1 to TRBJ1-6; possible D gene TRBD1, 6 bases. Germline values: CDR1 DFQATT, CDR2 SNEGSKA (reference sequence). The V end was cut by 5 bases, the J end by 6 bases, with 8 bases between. The CDR3 is made up of 12 amino acids. The CDR3 region is CSAADSNSPLHF. In nucleotides, the CDR3 is TGCAGTGCTGCGGACAGTAATTCACCCCTCCACTTT.

J is TRBJ1-6 and V is TRBV7-9; a possible D gene is TRBD1 (5 bases). CDR1 and CDR2 from the germline V gene are SEHNR and FQNEAQ (reference sequence). Trimming left V 3 bases short and J 7 bases short, with 16 bases between. This CDR3 has 16 residues. In nucleotides, the CDR3 is TGTGCCAGCAGCTTTCCTCGACAGCTACTAAATTCACCCCTCCACTTT. It specifies CASSFPRQLLNSPLHF.

The chain carries TRBV29-1 and TRBJ2-1; weak D call: TRBD2 (7 bases). There are 14 residues in the CDR3. With 4 bases removed from V and 8 bases from J, the gap between germline ends came to 18 bases. CDR1 and CDR2 from the germline V gene are SQVTM and ANQGSEA. The CDR3 coding sequence is TGCAGCGTTGTAGGGGGGGCCCACAGGGATGAGCAGTTCTTC. Its protein product is CSVVGGAHRDEQFF.

The V call is TRBV9, the J call TRBJ2-1; 8 bases fit TRBD2. The CDR3 is made up of 15 amino acids. The germline V gene encodes CDR1 SGDLS and CDR2 YYNGEE. The V and J ends lost 0 bases and 8 bases, in that order; junction bases with no gene match: 7. Written as DNA, the CDR3 is TGTGCCAGCAGCGTAGCGACGGGGGGGTTGCATGAGCAGTTCTTC. As protein: CASSVATGGLHEQFF.

V gene TRBV4-3 combines with J gene TRBJ1-4, with TRBD1 matching over 10 bases. The CDR3 sequence is 14 residues long. Germline trimming cut 7 bases from V and 6 bases from J; bases unmatched to any gene: 5. CDR1 is LGHNA, CDR2 YSLEER, per germline. CDR3 sequence reads: CASTQGTGDEKLFF. The CDR3 bases are TGCGCCAGCACCCAGGGGACAGGGGATGAAAAACTGTTTTTT.

The chain employs TRBV27 and TRBJ1-6; 7 bases match TRBD1. Germline V gene data show CDR1 as MNHEY and CDR2 as SMNVEV (reference sequence). V trimming: 6 bases; J trimming: 0 bases; junction bases outside the gene matches: 8. The CDR3 contains 17 residues. The CDR3 DNA follows: TGTGCCAGCAGCCATGGGACAGAGAGCTCCTATAATTCACCCCTCCACTTT. Translation: CASSHGTESSYNSPLHF.

The chain links TRBV12-3 or TRBV12-4 to TRBJ1-2; D uncertain. The V and J ends lost 8 bases and 5 bases respectively, with 15 bases between them. This CDR3 is 13 amino acids long. Here the CDR3 DNA reads TGTGCCAGCGGGCGTAGGGCCGTATATGGCTACACCTTC. This codes for CASGRRAVYGYTF.

A few counts support this clonotype. V and J are TRBV7-6 and TRBJ2-3; D not resolved. The V end lost 4 bases, the J end lost 5 bases, and 7 bases lay between the germline ends. This CDR3 has 12 amino acids. From germline, CDR1 is SGHVS and CDR2 FNYEAQ. CDR3 sequence reads: CASSSAKDTQYF. CDR3 in DNA: TGTGCCAGCAGCTCCGCAAAAGATACGCAGTATTTT.

As DNA, the CDR3 is TGTGCCAGCACCTCCGCGGATGAGCAGTTCTTC. It codes for CASTSADEQFF. The chain uses TRBV6-5 and TRBJ2-1; D not resolved. V was pared by 7 bases and J by 8 bases, with 9 bases between. The germline V gene has CDR1 MNHEY and CDR2 SVGAGI. This CDR3 region has 11 residues.

The J gene is TRBJ1-1, the V gene TRBV12-3 or TRBV12-4, with no clear D. Trimming took off 2 bases at V and 8 bases at J, with 18 bases between the two ends. The CDR3 spans 15 residues. The CDR3 DNA reads as TGTGCCAGCAGTTTAAGGTTGGGTACGAGGTTGGAAGCTTTCTTT. Translation: CASSLRLGTRLEAFF.

The V and J genes are TRBV7-6 and TRBJ2-3; 10 bases agree with TRBD1. The CDR3 consists of 16 residues. From germline, CDR1 is SGHVS and CDR2 FNYEAQ. The V gene end was trimmed by 6 bases and the J gene end by 2 bases; junction bases not matched to a gene: 8. CDR3 protein: CASRSGQGLDTDTQYF. The CDR3 nucleotides are TGTGCCAGCAGATCGGGACAGGGGTTGGACACAGATACGCAGTATTTT.

J is TRBJ2-7 and V is TRBV24-1; D may match TRBD1 or TRBD2 (5 bases each). The CDR3 is 14 amino acids. Trimming removed 5 bases from V and 8 bases from J, with 18 bases in between. The germline V gene has CDR1 KGHDR and CDR2 SFDVKD. For the CDR3, the DNA is TGTGCCACCAGTGCCAGCAGAGGGACGGTGAAGCAGTACTTC. The encoded protein is CATSASRGTVKQYF.

The chain employs TRBV2 and TRBJ2-2; 9 bases agree with TRBD1. The V and J ends lost 7 bases and 4 bases, in that order; junction bases with no gene match: 7. Germline CDR1 and CDR2: SNHLY and FYNNEI. The CDR3 is made up of 15 amino acids. Here the CDR3 DNA reads TGTGCCAGCACCATACAGGGGGCGCGCACCGGGGAGCTGTTTTTT. Translated: CASTIQGARTGELFF.

The V call is TRBV28, the J call TRBJ2-3; 11 bases fit TRBD2. Per the germline V gene, CDR1 is MDHEN and CDR2 is SYDVKM. There are 17 residues in the CDR3. The trim removed 1 base at V and 3 bases at J, leaving 6 bases unmatched. The CDR3 region has the DNA TGTGCCAGCAGTTTATTGACTAGCGGGATCGGGACAGATACGCAGTATTTT. It yields the protein CASSLLTSGIGTDTQYF.

There are a few counts of this clonotype. The chain joins TRBV12-3 or TRBV12-4 to TRBJ2-1; 8 positions agree with TRBD2. The CDR3 runs to 15 residues. J was trimmed by 6 bases and V by 2 bases; bases with no gene match: 6. CDR3 amino acids: CASSLLGTRGNEQFF. The CDR3 bases are TGTGCCAGCAGTTTACTAGGGACTAGAGGCAATGAGCAGTTCTTC.

The V and J genes are TRBV28 and TRBJ1-2; D remains unclear. Per the germline V gene, CDR1 is MDHEN and CDR2 is SYDVKM. With 10 bases removed from V and 5 bases from J, the gap between germline ends came to 11 bases. This CDR3 has 11 residues. CDR3 amino acids: CATTNEYGYTF. CDR3 sequence (DNA): TGTGCCACTACGAACGAATATGGCTACACCTTC.